This T cell receptor beta chain was sequenced in a study of T cell changes during pregnancy in multiple sclerosis (dated by TCRdb to between 2018 and 2020). For the study in its entirety: In women with multiple sclerosis, the researchers looked at how the T cell repertoire shifted as pregnancy progressed.

Library construction relied on the immunoSEQ multiplex PCR assay. In its TCRdb copy, this immuneACCESS table keeps in-frame sequences only and misses some clones. Where compared with another copy, unresolved V genes explain less than half of these, and the others have no known cause. The sample table lists approximately 90,000 clones, 90% to 95% of them with a count of one. Of the sample, under 0.85% falls within the top ten clones. For CDR1 and CDR2, the germline V gene lists MDHEN and SYDVKM. Trimming accounts for 7 bases at V and 1 base at J, while the number of junction bases matched to no gene is 9. The CDR3 covers 15 residues, taking in both the cysteine and the phenylalanine. Here the CDR3 DNA is all that survives: 45 bases in frame from base 1. With regard to this clone: Its specific antigen is unknown. There are no base qualities to consult, and no much larger clone falls within one base.

The material sequenced was peripheral blood, taken in the third trimester of pregnancy. This sequence uses TRBV28 and TRBJ2-7; TRBD2 aligns with 8 central bases. The TCR comes from a female donor with multiple sclerosis, enrolled in a pregnancy study. The CDR3 here reads CASTPGGEKSYEQYF. In nucleotides, the sequence is TGTGCCAGCACCCCGGGGGGGGAGAAATCCTACGAGCAGTACTTC.